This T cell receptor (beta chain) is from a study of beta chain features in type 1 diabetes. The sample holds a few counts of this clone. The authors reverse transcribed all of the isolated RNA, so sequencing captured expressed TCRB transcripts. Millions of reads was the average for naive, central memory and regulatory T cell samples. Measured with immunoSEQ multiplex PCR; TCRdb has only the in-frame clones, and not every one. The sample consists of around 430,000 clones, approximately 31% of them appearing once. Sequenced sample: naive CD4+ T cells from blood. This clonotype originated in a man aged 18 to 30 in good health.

The CDR3 DNA is TGTGCCAGCAGCTTAGCTGGAGTCAACACCGGGGAGCTGTTTTTT. The encoded protein is CASSLAGVNTGELFF. The chain combines TRBV7-2 with TRBJ2-2, with no clear D. Trimming removed 0 bases from V and 2 bases from J, with 7 bases in between. The CDR3 extends over 15 amino acids. Germline-derived CDR1 and CDR2 are SGHTA and FQGNSA.